Following are 28 T cell receptor beta chains from one sample sequenced in a study of blood T cell repertoires in COVID-19. Method: immunoSEQ multiplex PCR; TCRdb's copy keeps in-frame clones and lacks some. The table includes about 45,000 clones, around nine tenths detected once. The sequenced sample consisted of peripheral blood. Receptors originate from a human donor in a cohort sampled during active COVID-19.

The genes are TRBV9 and TRBJ2-7, with TRBD1 matching 9 bases. Germline loops: CDR1 SGDLS, CDR2 YYNGEE. The CDR3 extends over 16 amino acids. Trimming removed 1 base from V and 5 bases from J; junction bases left unmatched: 10. CDR3 sequence: CASSVRGGDREDEQYF. The DNA of the CDR3 is TGTGCCAGCAGCGTAAGGGGAGGGGACAGGGAGGACGAGCAGTACTTC.

V and J are TRBV7-6 and TRBJ1-1, with a weak D call TRBD1 (6 bases). Trimming removed 5 bases from V and 1 base from J, with 14 bases in between. CDR3 length: 15 residues. The germline V gene encodes CDR1 SGHVS and CDR2 FNYEAQ. The CDR3 sequence: CASSQTPGQNTEAFF. The CDR3, as DNA: TGTGCCAGCAGCCAAACCCCGGGACAGAACACTGAAGCTTTCTTT.

The chain combines TRBV5-1 with TRBJ2-5, with 10 bases identical to TRBD2. The V and J ends lost 3 bases and 3 bases, in that order; junction bases with no gene match: 11. The CDR3 loop spans 17 amino acids. Looked up from germline, CDR1 is SGHRS and CDR2 is YFSETQ. CDR3 DNA: TGCGCCAGCAGCTCCAGGACTAGCGGCGGGATAAAAGAGACCCAGTACTTC. Protein sequence: CASSSRTSGGIKETQYF.

The chain joins TRBV4-3 to TRBJ2-3; D may be TRBD1 (6 bases). Trimming left V 5 bases short and J 2 bases short, with 8 bases between. The CDR3 consists of 13 residues. Germline V CDR1 and CDR2: LGHNA, YSLEER. The CDR3 loop reads CASSAGVTDTQYF. The CDR3 nucleotides read TGCGCCAGCAGCGCAGGGGTCACAGATACGCAGTATTTT.

The V and J genes are TRBV7-2 and TRBJ2-1; 9 bases agree with TRBD1. Germline values: CDR1 SGHTA, CDR2 FQGNSA. This CDR3 spans 15 amino acids. V gave up 5 bases and J gave up 2 bases; unmatched junction bases: 4. CDR3 loop: CASSPGQGTYNEQFF. The CDR3 nucleotides read TGTGCCAGCAGCCCGGGACAGGGTACCTACAATGAGCAGTTCTTC.

The chain links TRBV6-5 to TRBJ2-2; D is perhaps TRBD2 (6 bases). Trimming took 4 bases from V and 0 from J, leaving 12 bases between them. In germline, CDR1 is MNHEY, CDR2 SVGAGI. The CDR3 length is 16 residues. The DNA for the CDR3 is TGTGCCAGCAGTTTTCTACGGGGGACGAACACCGGGGAGCTGTTTTTT. This gives the protein CASSFLRGTNTGELFF.

The genes are TRBV29-1 and TRBJ1-1; D uncertain. Trimming removed 6 bases from V and 4 bases from J, with 15 bases in between. CDR3 size: 13 residues. Per the germline V gene, CDR1 is SQVTM and CDR2 is ANQGSEA. This CDR3 reads CSVAMIASTEAFF. For the CDR3, the DNA is TGCAGCGTCGCCATGATAGCAAGCACTGAAGCTTTCTTT.

This chain uses TRBV7-6 with TRBJ1-1, with 9 nucleotides matching TRBD1. This CDR3 comprises 14 residues. V trimming: 4 bases; J trimming: 3 bases; junction bases outside the gene matches: 3. From germline, CDR1 is SGHVS and CDR2 FNYEAQ. The CDR3 nucleotides are TGTGCCAGCAGCTCCGGACAGGGGCACACTGAAGCTTTCTTT. Protein product: CASSSGQGHTEAFF.

This sequence joins TRBV19 and TRBJ2-7; 7 nucleotides align to TRBD2. Germline V gene lookup returns CDR1 LNHDA and CDR2 SQIVND (reference sequence). CDR3 length: 14 residues. Trimming cost V 3 bases and J 6 bases; bases outside gene matches: 8. The CDR3 region has the DNA TGTGCCAGTAGTATGGGGAGGGCGCCTATCGAGCAGTACTTC. This encodes CASSMGRAPIEQYF. The whole variable domain, filled in from reference TRBV19 and TRBJ2-7, reads DGGITQSPKYLFRKEGQNVTLSCEQNLNHDAMYWYRQDPGQGLRLIYYSQIVNDFQKGDIAEGYSVSREKKESFPLTVTSAQKNPTAFYLCASSMGRAPIEQYFGPGTRLTVT.

This clone was seen only a few times. The chain's CDR3 is CASRQTGNNQPQHF. The CDR3 DNA is TGTGCCAGTAGGCAGACAGGGAACAATCAGCCCCAGCATTTT. The chain joins TRBV19 to TRBJ1-5; TRBD1 agrees at 7 bases. V was pared by 6 bases and J by 3 bases, with 5 bases of the junction left unmatched. Germline loops: CDR1 LNHDA, CDR2 SQIVND (reference sequence). The CDR3 has 14 amino acids.

This clone was counted a single time. The junction does not match germline at one end; this may be a read error. This chain uses TRBV7-7 with TRBJ1-1, with 7 bases that match TRBD1. Per germline, CDR1 SSHAT and CDR2 FNYEAQ (reference sequence). The length of the CDR3 is 13 residues. The chain's CDR3 is CASSPTGDTEAFF. Here the CDR3 DNA reads TGTGCTAGCAGCCCAACAGGGGACACTGAAGCTTTCTTT.

The V call is TRBV30, the J call TRBJ2-1; D gene uncertain. The V end was cut by 2 bases, the J end by 0 bases, with 8 bases between. The CDR3 sequence is 14 residues long. CDR1 and CDR2 (germline): GTSNPN, SVGIG (reference sequence). CDR3 residues: CAWSLFLSYNEQFF. In DNA form, the CDR3 reads TGTGCCTGGAGTCTTTTCCTCTCCTACAATGAGCAGTTCTTC.

This sequence joins TRBV9 and TRBJ2-1; weak D call: TRBD2 (5 bases). The CDR3 has 14 amino acids. The germline gives CDR1 SGDLS, CDR2 YYNGEE. Trimming cost V 6 bases and J 5 bases, with 15 bases left between them. CDR3 loop: CASTPGSMDNEQFF. Here the CDR3 DNA reads TGTGCCAGCACCCCGGGGTCCATGGACAATGAGCAGTTCTTC.

The chain is built from TRBV6-2 or TRBV6-3 and TRBJ2-3, with 11 bases that match TRBD1. The CDR3 loop spans 15 amino acids. V lost 5 bases to trimming and J lost 2 bases; unmatched junction nucleotides: 3. CDR1 is MNHEY, CDR2 SVGEGT, per germline. The CDR3 DNA follows: TGTGCCAGCAGTGGCGGACAGGGGGCCACAGATACGCAGTATTTT. It translates to CASSGGQGATDTQYF.

This clone was counted between two and nine times. This sequence joins TRBV4-3 and TRBJ1-2; 8 bases fit TRBD1. With 0 bases clipped from V and 3 bases from J, the junction kept 6 bases outside the gene matches. The CDR3 sequence is 16 residues long. CDR1 LGHNA and CDR2 YSLEER come from the germline V gene. CDR3 amino acids: CASSQDETGVYYGYTF. CDR3 bases: TGCGCCAGCAGCCAAGACGAGACAGGGGTATACTATGGCTACACCTTC.

The rearrangement joins TRBV7-6 to TRBJ2-3; maybe TRBD1 (6 bases). Germline lookup yields CDR1 SGHVS and CDR2 FNYEAQ. Trimming shortened V by 5 bases and J by 4 bases, and 28 bases separated the two germline ends. This CDR3 contains 19 residues. The CDR3 DNA is TGTGCCAGCAGCCGGAGGAATGGCTGGGCACAGGGTAGAGCAGATACGCAGTATTTT. Translation gives CASSRRNGWAQGRADTQYF.

The chain has TRBV18 and TRBJ2-1, with D possibly matching TRBD1 (6 bases). Germline lookup yields CDR1 KGHSH and CDR2 LQKENI. V lost 0 bases, J lost 7 bases, and 22 bases lay in between. The CDR3 loop spans 18 amino acids. In DNA form, the CDR3 reads TGTGCCAGCTCACCACCGTTGACAGGCGATTTCCTAAGGAATGAGCAGTTCTTC. Its translation is CASSPPLTGDFLRNEQFF.

This chain joins TRBV18 and TRBJ1-1; D is undetermined. The ends were cut back, 6 bases at V and 4 bases at J, with 6 bases in the middle. This CDR3 has 11 amino acids. CDR1 is KGHSH, CDR2 LQKENI, per germline. Here the CDR3 DNA reads TGTGCCAGCTCCACTACCACTGAAGCTTTCTTT. The encoded protein is CASSTTTEAFF.

The chain has TRBV27 and TRBJ1-5; a possible D gene is TRBD1 (6 bases). Germline loops: CDR1 MNHEY, CDR2 SMNVEV (reference sequence). This CDR3 is built from 14 residues. Trimming stripped 4 bases from V and 3 bases from J, with 10 bases between. In DNA form, the CDR3 reads TGTGCCAGCAGTTCGGACAGCCCCAATCAGCCCCAGCATTTT. Translation gives CASSSDSPNQPQHF.

The gene calls are TRBV30 and TRBJ2-5; a weak D match, TRBD2 (6 bases). The CDR3 contains 15 residues. V lost 4 bases and J 0 bases, leaving 15 bases between the germline ends. Germline lookup yields CDR1 GTSNPN and CDR2 SVGIG (reference sequence). CDR3 sequence reads: CAWTAPWGDQETQYF. The CDR3 DNA follows: TGTGCCTGGACTGCGCCGTGGGGGGACCAAGAGACCCAGTACTTC.

This rearrangement joins TRBV10-2 to TRBJ1-3, with D unclear. Germline lookup yields CDR1 WSHSY and CDR2 SAAADI. V dropped 3 bases and J dropped 0 bases, with 6 bases sitting between them. This CDR3 comprises 14 residues. Here the CDR3 DNA reads TGCGCCAGCAGTGAATCAGTCTCTGGAAACACCATATATTTT. It is translated as CASSESVSGNTIYF.

This clone was seen only once. The chain employs TRBV30 and TRBJ2-7, with TRBD1 as a possible D gene (6 bases). With 1 base removed from V and 5 bases from J, the gap between germline ends came to 12 bases. The CDR3 runs 13 residues. Germline V gene sequence: CDR1 GTSNPN, CDR2 SVGIG (reference sequence). The CDR3 region is CAWSGQVLDEQYF. The CDR3 nucleotides read TGTGCCTGGAGTGGACAGGTCTTAGACGAGCAGTACTTC.

The chain is built from TRBV5-1 and TRBJ1-6; 8 nucleotides match TRBD1. Trimming at V came to 4 bases and at J to 9 bases, leaving 24 bases not matched to a gene. The length of the CDR3 is 20 residues. Germline V gene lookup returns CDR1 SGHRS and CDR2 YFSETQ. CDR3 region: CASSKDRVDGTGRGISPLHF. CDR3 DNA: TGCGCCAGCAGCAAGGACAGGGTCGACGGAACGGGTCGGGGTATTTCACCCCTCCACTTT.

The chain uses TRBV5-1 and TRBJ1-2, with TRBD1 matching 8 bases. J was trimmed by 3 bases and V by 9 bases; bases with no gene match: 7. CDR1 is SGHRS, CDR2 YFSETQ, per germline. This CDR3 contains 13 residues. The CDR3 DNA follows: TGCGCCACTACCCAGGGGGCGGACTATGGCTACACCTTC. Residues: CATTQGADYGYTF.

This clone was observed a single time. The chain uses TRBV19 and TRBJ2-7; 7 nucleotides line up with TRBD1. The CDR3 has 14 residues. The ends lost 4 bases at V and 8 bases at J; junction bases unmatched: 11. The germline CDR1 and CDR2 sequences are LNHDA and SQIVND (reference sequence). Here the CDR3 DNA reads TGTGCCAGTAGTACCGGACAGGACCCTACGAAGCAGTACTTC. Protein: CASSTGQDPTKQYF.

The rearrangement links TRBV9 to TRBJ1-1, with D unresolved. The CDR3 has 14 amino acids. Looked up from germline, CDR1 is SGDLS and CDR2 is YYNGEE. V lost 1 base to trimming and J lost 0 bases, with 7 bases between them. CDR3 amino acids: CASSVKAVNTEAFF. As DNA, the CDR3 is TGTGCCAGCAGCGTAAAAGCCGTGAACACTGAAGCTTTCTTT. The whole variable domain, filled in from reference TRBV9 and TRBJ1-1, reads DSGVTQTPKHLITATGQRVTLRCSPRSGDLSVYWYQQSLDQGLQFLIQYYNGEERAKGNILERFSAQQFPDLHSELNLSSLELGDSALYFCASSVKAVNTEAFFGQGTRLTVV.

CDR3 residues: CASSREGWEQYF. CDR3 sequence (DNA): TGTGCCAGCAGCCGGGAGGGTTGGGAGCAGTACTTC. This chain connects TRBV4-2 to TRBJ2-7, with 7 bases fitting TRBD2. Germline loops: CDR1 LGHNA, CDR2 YNFKEQ. The CDR3 has 12 residues. The junction had 4 bases not matched to a gene; V was cut back by 4 bases and J by 7 bases.

The rearrangement uses TRBV5-4 and TRBJ2-7, with TRBD1 matching over 7 bases. The V segment lost 1 base and the J segment 6 bases; nucleotides outside the gene matches: 4. CDR1 and CDR2 (germline): SGHNT, YYREEE (reference sequence). The CDR3 length is 13 residues. CDR3 region: CASSLTGEAEQYF. CDR3 nucleotide sequence: TGTGCCAGCAGCTTGACAGGGGAAGCCGAGCAGTACTTC. The full variable domain, its missing parts supplied by reference TRBV5-4 and TRBJ2-7, is ETGVTQSPTHLIKTRGQQVTLRCSSQSGHNTVSWYQQALGQGPQFIFQYYREEENGRGNFPPRFSGLQFPNYSSELNVNALELDDSALYLCASSLTGEAEQYFGPGTRLTVT.